Here is one T cell receptor (beta chain) with its context. This record belongs to a study of blood T cell repertoires in COVID-19. Study information: Sites in the United States, Italy and Spain provided acute and convalescent COVID-19 samples.

Cohort 3 donors were reported recovered after two negative PCRs, clearance, or symptom resolution. CDR1 is SGDLS, CDR2 YYNGEE, per germline. V lost 3 bases to trimming and J lost 5 bases; unmatched junction nucleotides: 13. CDR3 size: 16 residues. Per the original methods: It was from reference gene primer amplification that nucleated cell counts were estimated. Generated by immunoSEQ multiplex PCR, the TCRdb table keeps only in-frame clones and is missing some. The D gene and trimming were derived from the DNA, and the V and J assignments and clone size from that table. The top ten clones hold about 9.5% of a sample with about 310,000 clones, around 89% of them seen once.

The V call is TRBV9, the J call TRBJ2-5; TRBD2 matches 7 bases. The sequence was obtained from a woman in her thirties or forties who had recovered from COVID-19. The material sequenced was PBMCs or T cells enriched from blood (not recorded which). The CDR3 DNA reads as TGTGCCAGCAGCGCGGTCGGAGCGGGAACGGGTGAGACCCAGTACTTC. It translates to CASSAVGAGTGETQYF.